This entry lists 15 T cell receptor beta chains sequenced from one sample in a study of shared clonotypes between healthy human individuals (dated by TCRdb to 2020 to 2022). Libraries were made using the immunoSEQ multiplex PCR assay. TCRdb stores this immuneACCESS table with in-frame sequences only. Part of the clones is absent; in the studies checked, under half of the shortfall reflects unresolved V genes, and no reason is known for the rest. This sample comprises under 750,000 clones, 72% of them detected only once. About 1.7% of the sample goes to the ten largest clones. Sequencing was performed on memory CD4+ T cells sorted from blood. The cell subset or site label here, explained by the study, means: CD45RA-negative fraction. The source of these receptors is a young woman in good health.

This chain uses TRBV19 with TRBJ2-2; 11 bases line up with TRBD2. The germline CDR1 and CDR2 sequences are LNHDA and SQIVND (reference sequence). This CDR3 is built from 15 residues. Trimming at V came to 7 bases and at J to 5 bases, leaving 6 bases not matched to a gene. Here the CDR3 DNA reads TGTGCCAGTAAACTAGCGGGAGTAGTAACCGGGGAGCTGTTTTTT. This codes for CASKLAGVVTGELFF. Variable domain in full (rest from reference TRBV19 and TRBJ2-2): DGGITQSPKYLFRKEGQNVTLSCEQNLNHDAMYWYRQDPGQGLRLIYYSQIVNDFQKGDIAEGYSVSREKKESFPLTVTSAQKNPTAFYLCASKLAGVVTGELFFGEGSRLTVL.

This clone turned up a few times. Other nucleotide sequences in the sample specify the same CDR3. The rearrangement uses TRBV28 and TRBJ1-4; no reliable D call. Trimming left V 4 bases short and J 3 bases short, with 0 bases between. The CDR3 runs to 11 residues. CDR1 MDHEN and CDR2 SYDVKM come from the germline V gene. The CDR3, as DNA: TGTGCCAGCAGTTCTAATGAAAAACTGTTTTTT. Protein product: CASSSNEKLFF. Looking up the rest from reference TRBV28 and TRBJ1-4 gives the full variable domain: DVKVTQSSRYLVKRTGEKVFLECVQDMDHENMFWYRQDPGLGLRLIYFSYDVKMKEKGDIPEGYSVSREKKERFSLILESASTNQTSMYLCASSSNEKLFFGSGTQLSVL.

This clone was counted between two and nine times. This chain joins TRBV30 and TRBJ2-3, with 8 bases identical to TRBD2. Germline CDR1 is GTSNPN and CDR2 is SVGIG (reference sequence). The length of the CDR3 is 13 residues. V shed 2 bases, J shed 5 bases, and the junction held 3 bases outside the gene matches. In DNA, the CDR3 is TGTGCCTGGAGTTGGACTAGCCGAGATACGCAGTATTTT. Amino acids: CAWSWTSRDTQYF.

CDR3 sequence: CASIAQGDTQYF. The CDR3 DNA sequence: TGTGCCAGCATTGCTCAGGGAGATACGCAGTATTTT. The rearrangement uses TRBV6-1 and TRBJ2-3; D perhaps matches TRBD1 (5 bases). Germline assignment: CDR1 MNHNS and CDR2 SASEGT. The CDR3 is 12 residues long. Deletions cut 7 bases from V and 5 bases from J, with 10 bases between.

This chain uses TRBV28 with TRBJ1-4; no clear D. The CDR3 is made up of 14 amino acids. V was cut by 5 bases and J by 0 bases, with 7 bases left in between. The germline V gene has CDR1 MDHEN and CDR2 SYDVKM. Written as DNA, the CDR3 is TGTGCCAGCAGTAACGGAGCAACTAATGAAAAACTGTTTTTT. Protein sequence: CASSNGATNEKLFF. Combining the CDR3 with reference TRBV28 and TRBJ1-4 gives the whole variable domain DVKVTQSSRYLVKRTGEKVFLECVQDMDHENMFWYRQDPGLGLRLIYFSYDVKMKEKGDIPEGYSVSREKKERFSLILESASTNQTSMYLCASSNGATNEKLFFGSGTQLSVL.

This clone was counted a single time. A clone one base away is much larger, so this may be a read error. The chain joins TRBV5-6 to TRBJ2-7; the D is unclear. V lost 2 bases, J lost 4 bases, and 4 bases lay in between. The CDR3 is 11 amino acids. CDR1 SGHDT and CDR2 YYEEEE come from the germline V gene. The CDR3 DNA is TGTGCCAGCAGCTTTAAATACGAGCAGTACTTC. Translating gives CASSFKYEQYF.

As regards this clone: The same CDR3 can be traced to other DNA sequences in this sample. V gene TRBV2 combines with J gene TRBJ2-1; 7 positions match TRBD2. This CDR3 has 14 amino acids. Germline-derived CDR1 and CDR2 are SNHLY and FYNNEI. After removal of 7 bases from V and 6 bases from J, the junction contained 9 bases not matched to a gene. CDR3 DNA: TGTGCCAGCACTCTCGAGCGGGAAGTCAATGAGCAGTTCTTC. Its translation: CASTLEREVNEQFF. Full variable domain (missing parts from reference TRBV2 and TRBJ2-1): EPEVTQTPSHQVTQMGQEVILRCVPISNHLYFYWYRQILGQKVEFLVSFYNNEISEKSEIFDDQFSVERPDGSNFTLKIRSTKLEDSAMYFCASTLEREVNEQFFGPGTRLTVL.

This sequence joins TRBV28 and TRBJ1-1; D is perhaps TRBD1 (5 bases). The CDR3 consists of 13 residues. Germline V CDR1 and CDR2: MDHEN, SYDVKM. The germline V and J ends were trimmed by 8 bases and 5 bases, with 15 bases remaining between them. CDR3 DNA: TGTGCCAGCTGGGGACCCAGGGTAACTGAAGCTTTCTTT. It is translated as CASWGPRVTEAFF. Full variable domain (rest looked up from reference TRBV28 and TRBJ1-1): DVKVTQSSRYLVKRTGEKVFLECVQDMDHENMFWYRQDPGLGLRLIYFSYDVKMKEKGDIPEGYSVSREKKERFSLILESASTNQTSMYLCASWGPRVTEAFFGQGTRLTVV.

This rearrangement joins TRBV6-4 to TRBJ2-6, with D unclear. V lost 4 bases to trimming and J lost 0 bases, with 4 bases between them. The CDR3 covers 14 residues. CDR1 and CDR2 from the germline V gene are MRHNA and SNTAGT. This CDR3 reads CASSVSSGANVLTF. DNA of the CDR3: TGTGCCAGCAGTGTCAGCTCTGGGGCCAACGTCCTGACTTTC.

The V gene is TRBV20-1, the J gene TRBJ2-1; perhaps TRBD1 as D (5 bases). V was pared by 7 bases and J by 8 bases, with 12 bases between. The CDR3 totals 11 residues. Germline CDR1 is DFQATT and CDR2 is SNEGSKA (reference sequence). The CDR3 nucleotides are TGCAGTGTCCCGACCAGGGATGAGCAGTTCTTC. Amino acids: CSVPTRDEQFF.

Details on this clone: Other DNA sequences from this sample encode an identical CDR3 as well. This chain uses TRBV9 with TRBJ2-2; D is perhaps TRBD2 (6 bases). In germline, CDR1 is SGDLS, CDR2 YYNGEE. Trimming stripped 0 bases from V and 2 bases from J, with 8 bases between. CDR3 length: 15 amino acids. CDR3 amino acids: CASSVAGVNTGELFF. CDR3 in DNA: TGTGCCAGCAGCGTAGCGGGAGTCAACACCGGGGAGCTGTTTTTT.

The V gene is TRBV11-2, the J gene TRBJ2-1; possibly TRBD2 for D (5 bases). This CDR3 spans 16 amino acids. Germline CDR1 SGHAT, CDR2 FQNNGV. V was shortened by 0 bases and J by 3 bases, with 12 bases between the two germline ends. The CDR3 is CASSLDLGVYYNEQFF. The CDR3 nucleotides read TGTGCCAGCAGCTTAGATCTCGGGGTTTACTACAATGAGCAGTTCTTC.

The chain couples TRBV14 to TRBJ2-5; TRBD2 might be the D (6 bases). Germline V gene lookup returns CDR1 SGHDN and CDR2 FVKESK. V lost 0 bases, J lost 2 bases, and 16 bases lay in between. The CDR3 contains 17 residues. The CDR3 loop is CASSQERPGVKQETQYF. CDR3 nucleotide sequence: TGTGCCAGCAGCCAAGAAAGGCCGGGGGTCAAACAAGAGACCCAGTACTTC.

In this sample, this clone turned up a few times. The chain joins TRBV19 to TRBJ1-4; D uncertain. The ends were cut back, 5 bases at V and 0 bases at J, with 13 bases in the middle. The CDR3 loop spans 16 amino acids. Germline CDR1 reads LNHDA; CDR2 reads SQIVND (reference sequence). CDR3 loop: CASSPGITPTNEKLFF. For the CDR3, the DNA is TGTGCCAGTAGTCCTGGGATCACACCAACTAATGAAAAACTGTTTTTT.

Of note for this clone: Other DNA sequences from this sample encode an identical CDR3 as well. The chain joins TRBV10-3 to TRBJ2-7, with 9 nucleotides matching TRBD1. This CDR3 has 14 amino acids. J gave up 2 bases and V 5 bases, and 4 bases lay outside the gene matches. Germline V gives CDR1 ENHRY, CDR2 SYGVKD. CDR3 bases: TGTGCCATCAGTCCCGGGACAGGGACCTACGAGCAGTACTTC. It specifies CAISPGTGTYEQYF.